A single sample is the source of the 15 T cell receptor beta chains below, sequenced in a study of OX40 agonist ivuxolimab in advanced cancers. TCRdb's copy holds only in-frame clones and misses some; the assay was immunoSEQ multiplex PCR. Among about 10,000 clones listed, roughly 70% were seen once. Sequenced here: CD4+ or CD8+ T cells sorted from blood, sampled in a trial of the OX40 agonist ivuxolimab. These receptors were taken from an adult with an advanced solid tumor such as melanoma, head and neck, liver or kidney cancer.

This chain uses TRBV28 with TRBJ1-5, with D perhaps matching TRBD1 (5 bases). Germline V gene lookup returns CDR1 MDHEN and CDR2 SYDVKM. The V and J ends lost 3 bases and 6 bases respectively, with 15 bases between them. This CDR3 spans 15 amino acids. The CDR3 sequence is CASSFGQGFRQPQHF. The DNA for the CDR3 is TGTGCCAGCAGTTTTGGGCAGGGTTTTCGTCAGCCCCAGCATTTT. The variable domain in full, completed from reference TRBV28 and TRBJ1-5, reads DVKVTQSSRYLVKRTGEKVFLECVQDMDHENMFWYRQDPGLGLRLIYFSYDVKMKEKGDIPEGYSVSREKKERFSLILESASTNQTSMYLCASSFGQGFRQPQHFGDGTRLSIL.

CDR3 sequence: CASSQLRAYNEQFF. Written as DNA, the CDR3 is TGTGCCAGCAGCCAATTAAGGGCGTACAATGAGCAGTTCTTC. The gene calls are TRBV14 and TRBJ2-1, with D uncertain. The CDR3 is made up of 14 amino acids. The germline CDR1 and CDR2 sequences are SGHDN and FVKESK. V lost 2 bases and J lost 4, with 9 bases in between.

V is TRBV6-5 and J is TRBJ1-2; possibly TRBD1 for D (6 bases). CDR1 is MNHEY, CDR2 SVGAGI, per germline. Trimming removed 6 bases at V and 3 bases at J, with 14 bases between. There are 14 residues in the CDR3. CDR3 amino acids: CASSKGQGYYGYTF. CDR3 in DNA: TGTGCCAGCAGCAAGGGGCAGGGGTACTATGGCTACACCTTC.

The rearrangement joins TRBV19 to TRBJ2-3; D unclear. Trimming removed 6 bases at V and 7 bases at J, with 14 bases between. Germline CDR1 is LNHDA and CDR2 is SQIVND (reference sequence). This CDR3 is built from 13 residues. CDR3 amino acids: CASSPSAVHTQYF. In DNA, the CDR3 is TGTGCCAGTAGCCCCTCCGCGGTTCATACGCAGTATTTT.

The chain uses TRBV6-5 and TRBJ2-7; D may correspond to TRBD1 or TRBD2 (5 bases each). Germline V gene sequence: CDR1 MNHEY, CDR2 SVGAGI. The V and J ends lost 6 bases and 2 bases respectively, with 14 bases between them. This CDR3 is 14 amino acids long. In nucleotides, the CDR3 is TGTGCCAGCAGCCCTACGGGACCCACCTACGAGCAGTACTTC. As protein: CASSPTGPTYEQYF.

This chain uses TRBV7-1 with TRBJ2-6; D is ambiguous. TRBV7-1 is noted as an ORF with a role that remains uncertain. This CDR3 spans 14 amino acids. Trimming removed 5 bases from V and 4 bases from J, with 9 bases in between. CDR3 sequence reads: CASSQGSGANVLTF. The CDR3 coding sequence is TGTGCCAGCAGCCAAGGCTCCGGGGCCAACGTCCTGACTTTC.

The chain carries TRBV5-6 and TRBJ1-2; D uncertain. Germline V gives CDR1 SGHDT, CDR2 YYEEEE. V lost 2 bases to trimming and J lost 2 bases, with 7 bases between them. The CDR3 contains 13 residues. The CDR3 here is CASSLSQNYGYTF. The CDR3, as DNA: TGTGCCAGCAGCTTATCGCAGAACTATGGCTACACCTTC.

The J gene is TRBJ2-7, the V gene TRBV2; 7 bases agree with TRBD2. CDR3 length equals 16 residues. V lost 2 bases to trimming and J lost 2 bases; unmatched junction nucleotides: 9. Germline loops: CDR1 SNHLY, CDR2 FYNNEI. The CDR3 coding sequence is TGTGCCAGCAGTGAATGGAGCGGGGCAGGGACCTACGAGCAGTACTTC. It yields the protein CASSEWSGAGTYEQYF.

This clone was counted a few times. The chain couples TRBV5-8 to TRBJ2-1; TRBD2 agrees at 8 bases. The CDR3 sequence is 15 residues long. The trim removed 4 bases at V and 3 bases at J, leaving 6 bases unmatched. Germline CDR1 SGHTS, CDR2 YDEGEE. As DNA, the CDR3 is TGTGCCAGCAGCCCACGGGGGGGGCTCTACAATGAGCAGTTCTTC. It yields the protein CASSPRGGLYNEQFF.

V is TRBV2 and J is TRBJ2-7, with 7 bases lining up with TRBD1. The CDR3 totals 11 residues. The V gene end was trimmed by 8 bases and the J gene end by 3 bases; junction bases not matched to a gene: 1. Germline values: CDR1 SNHLY, CDR2 FYNNEI. CDR3 sequence: CASGDSYEQYF. DNA for the CDR3: TGTGCCAGCGGGGACAGCTACGAGCAGTACTTC.

This sequence joins TRBV10-1 and TRBJ1-1, with unresolved D. CDR1 and CDR2 from the germline V gene are WNHNN and SYGVQD (reference sequence). V lost 2 bases to trimming and J lost 7 bases, with 17 bases between them. The CDR3 length is 15 residues. CDR3 bases: TGCGCCAGCAGTGAGCTAGGACGGTCAACAAATGAAGCTTTCTTT. It is translated as CASSELGRSTNEAFF.

The chain is built from TRBV19 and TRBJ2-3, with TRBD1 identical over 8 bases. The germline CDR1 and CDR2 sequences are LNHDA and SQIVND (reference sequence). V was clipped by 5 bases and J by 2 bases; unmatched bases: 6. This CDR3 is 15 amino acids long. The CDR3 DNA sequence: TGTGCCAGTAGTCCGGGACAGGCTAACACAGATACGCAGTATTTT. It is translated as CASSPGQANTDTQYF.

The rearrangement uses TRBV6-4 and TRBJ1-1; D remains unclear. This CDR3 region has 13 residues. Trimming pared 3 bases from V and 3 bases from J, leaving 8 bases between. Germline V gene lookup returns CDR1 MRHNA and CDR2 SNTAGT. The CDR3 sequence is CASSEGSYTEAFF. CDR3 sequence (DNA): TGTGCCAGCAGTGAGGGCAGCTACACTGAAGCTTTCTTT.

This clone showed up just once. V is TRBV15 and J is TRBJ1-3; D is uncertain. Germline V gene lookup returns CDR1 LNHNV and CDR2 YYDKDF (reference sequence). Trimming removed 0 bases at V and 4 bases at J, with 4 bases between. CDR3 length equals 13 residues. The CDR3 is CATSRDLGNTIYF. The CDR3 nucleotides read TGTGCCACCAGCAGAGACCTCGGAAACACCATATATTTT.

Details on this clone: Other DNA sequences in the sample encode the same CDR3. The CDR3 region has the DNA TGCGCCAGCAGCTTGGACTTAGCGGGAGCTAACGAGCAGTACTTC. Translated, it gives CASSLDLAGANEQYF. V gene TRBV5-1 combines with J gene TRBJ2-7; 9 nucleotides line up with TRBD2. V trimming: 0 bases; J trimming: 5 bases; junction bases outside the gene matches: 6. The CDR3 loop spans 15 amino acids. Looked up from germline, CDR1 is SGHRS and CDR2 is YFSETQ.